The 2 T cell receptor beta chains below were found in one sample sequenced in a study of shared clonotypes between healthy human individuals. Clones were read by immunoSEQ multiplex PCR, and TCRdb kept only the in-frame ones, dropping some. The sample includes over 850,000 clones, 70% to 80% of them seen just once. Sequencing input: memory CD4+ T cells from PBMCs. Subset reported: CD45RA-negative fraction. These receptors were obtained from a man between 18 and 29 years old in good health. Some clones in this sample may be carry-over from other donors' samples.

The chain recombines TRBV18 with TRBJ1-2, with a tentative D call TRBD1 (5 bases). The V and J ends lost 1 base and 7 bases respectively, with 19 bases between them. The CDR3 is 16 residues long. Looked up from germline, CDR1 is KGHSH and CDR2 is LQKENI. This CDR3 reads CASSPRDSTLGSGYTF. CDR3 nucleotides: TGTGCCAGCTCACCACGCGACAGCACACTTGGGTCTGGCTACACCTTC.

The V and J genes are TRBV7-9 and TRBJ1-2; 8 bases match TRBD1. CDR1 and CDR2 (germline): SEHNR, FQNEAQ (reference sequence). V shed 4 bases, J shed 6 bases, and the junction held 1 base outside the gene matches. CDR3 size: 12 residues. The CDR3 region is CASSSTGDGYTF. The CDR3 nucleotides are TGTGCCAGCAGCTCGACAGGGGATGGCTACACCTTC.